A single sample is the source of the 3 T cell receptor beta chains below, sequenced in a study of blood T cell repertoires in COVID-19. The repertoire was sequenced with immunoSEQ multiplex PCR; TCRdb's copy has only in-frame clones and lacks some. The table includes roughly 100,000 clones, under 90% detected once. Material: peripheral blood. All receptors derive from a man older than 75 with acute or convalescent COVID-19.

The rearrangement uses TRBV5-4 and TRBJ1-1, with D possibly being TRBD1 (6 bases). CDR3 length equals 13 residues. Germline loops: CDR1 SGHNT, CDR2 YYREEE (reference sequence). V dropped 3 bases and J dropped 10 bases, with 16 bases sitting between them. The CDR3 nucleotides are TGTGCCAGCAGCTCAATTAAGGGGGGGGTAGCTTTCTTT. Translating gives CASSSIKGGVAFF.

The chain couples TRBV5-4 to TRBJ2-5, with 11 bases identical to TRBD1. Germline CDR1 SGHNT, CDR2 YYREEE (reference sequence). CDR3 length: 15 amino acids. The J segment lost 4 bases and the V segment lost 4 bases, leaving 6 bases of the junction unmatched. The CDR3 sequence: CASSLRDRGGETQYF. In nucleotides, the CDR3 is TGTGCCAGCAGCCTTAGGGACAGGGGGGGAGAGACCCAGTACTTC.

V and J are TRBV2 and TRBJ1-2; tentatively, D is TRBD1 (5 bases). V shed 4 bases and J shed 8 bases, with 20 bases lying between them. Germline lookup yields CDR1 SNHLY and CDR2 FYNNEI. This CDR3 is 15 amino acids long. DNA of the CDR3: TGTGCCAGCAGTGTTCTCTTGACAGCCAAGGGCGGCTACACCTTC. This codes for CASSVLLTAKGGYTF.